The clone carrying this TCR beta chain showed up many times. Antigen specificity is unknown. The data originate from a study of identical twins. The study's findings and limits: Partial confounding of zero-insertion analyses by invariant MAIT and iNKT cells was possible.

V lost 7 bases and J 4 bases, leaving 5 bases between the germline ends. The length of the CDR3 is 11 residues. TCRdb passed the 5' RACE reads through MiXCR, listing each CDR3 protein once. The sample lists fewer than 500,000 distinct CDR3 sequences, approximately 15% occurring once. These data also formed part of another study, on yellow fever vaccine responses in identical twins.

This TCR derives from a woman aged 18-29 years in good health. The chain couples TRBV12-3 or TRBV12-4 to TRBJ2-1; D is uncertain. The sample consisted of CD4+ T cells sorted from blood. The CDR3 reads CASTLYNEQFF. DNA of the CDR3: TGTGCCAGCACCCTATACAATGAGCAGTTCTTC.